The 22 T cell receptor beta chains listed next were all sequenced from one sample in a study of T cell responses to AZD1222 COVID-19 vaccine. This table comes from immunoSEQ multiplex PCR, and its TCRdb copy is limited to in-frame clones, with some not included. The top ten clones hold 1% of a sample with some 200,000 clones, about 93% of them seen once. The sequenced sample was peripheral blood, obtained 28 days after the second AZD1222 dose. These receptors came from an adult who received the AZD1222 COVID-19 vaccine.

This chain joins TRBV27 and TRBJ2-7; 11 bases match TRBD1. The length of the CDR3 is 14 residues. Looked up from germline, CDR1 is MNHEY and CDR2 is SMNVEV (reference sequence). Unmatched junction bases numbered 2, after V lost 3 bases and J lost 4 bases. CDR3 amino acids: CASSLDRGLYEQYF. As DNA, the CDR3 is TGTGCCAGCAGTTTGGACAGGGGGCTTTACGAGCAGTACTTC.

The genes are TRBV12-3 or TRBV12-4 and TRBJ2-1; 9 bases fit TRBD1. V lost 5 bases and J lost 4; bases outside the gene matches: 0. The CDR3 runs to 13 residues. CDR3 nucleotides: TGTGCCAGCAGTGGGACAGGGTACAATGAGCAGTTCTTC. Translating gives CASSGTGYNEQFF.

The chain joins TRBV7-7 to TRBJ1-1; D possibly corresponds to TRBD1 (5 bases). Per germline, CDR1 SSHAT and CDR2 FNYEAQ (reference sequence). V lost 5 bases and J 1 base, leaving 11 bases between the germline ends. The CDR3 spans 14 residues. CDR3 loop: CASSKMTANTEAFF. For the CDR3, the DNA is TGTGCCAGCAGCAAGATGACAGCGAACACTGAAGCTTTCTTT.

This clone was detected only a few times. This chain connects TRBV3-1 (or the pseudogene TRBV3-2) to TRBJ2-6, with D tentatively TRBD1 (5 bases). V dropped 8 bases and J dropped 1 base, with 9 bases sitting between them. CDR1 and CDR2 (germline): LGHDT, YNNKEL (reference sequence). CDR3 length: 14 amino acids. In DNA form, the CDR3 reads TGTGCCAGCGCAGGGTTTTCTGGGGCCAACGTCCTGACTTTC. This encodes CASAGFSGANVLTF.

In its sample, this clone was seen once. The chain carries TRBV9 and TRBJ2-1; 9 bases are a match to TRBD1. This CDR3 is 12 amino acids long. The V gene end was trimmed by 4 bases and the J gene end by 12 bases; junction bases not matched to a gene: 5. CDR1 is SGDLS and CDR2 is YYNGEE in the germline V gene. The CDR3 reads CASSPTGGGQFF. In DNA form, the CDR3 reads TGTGCCAGCAGCCCCACAGGGGGCGGGCAGTTCTTC. The full variable domain, rest sourced from reference TRBV9 and TRBJ2-1, is DSGVTQTPKHLITATGQRVTLRCSPRSGDLSVYWYQQSLDQGLQFLIQYYNGEERAKGNILERFSAQQFPDLHSELNLSSLELGDSALYFCASSPTGGGQFFGPGTRLTVL.

This chain joins TRBV11-2 and TRBJ1-1, with a possible D match to TRBD1 (6 bases). This CDR3 is built from 17 residues. Germline assignment: CDR1 SGHAT and CDR2 FQNNGV. V lost 5 bases, J lost 3 bases, and 22 bases lay in between. The CDR3 reads CASSLRAPGAGYTEAFF. The DNA of the CDR3 is TGTGCCAGCAGCCTAAGAGCCCCAGGGGCGGGGTACACTGAAGCTTTCTTT. The entire variable domain, with the rest obtained from reference TRBV11-2 and TRBJ1-1, is as follows: EAGVAQSPRYKIIEKRQSVAFWCNPISGHATLYWYQQILGQGPKLLIQFQNNGVVDDSQLPKDRFSAERLKGVDSTLKIQPAKLEDSAVYLCASSLRAPGAGYTEAFFGQGTRLTVV.

This sequence joins TRBV5-5 and TRBJ2-7; no firm D call. V lost 2 bases and J 1 base, leaving 10 bases between the germline ends. Germline assignment: CDR1 SGHKS and CDR2 YYEKEE (reference sequence). The CDR3 is made up of 14 amino acids. The chain's CDR3 is CASSLWGRSYEQYF. Written as DNA, the CDR3 is TGTGCCAGCAGCTTATGGGGTAGGTCCTACGAGCAGTACTTC.

The chain joins TRBV9 to TRBJ1-1; TRBD1 matches 10 bases. This CDR3 region has 14 residues. Trimming cost V 3 bases and J 7 bases; bases outside gene matches: 6. Germline lookup yields CDR1 SGDLS and CDR2 YYNGEE. CDR3 sequence (DNA): TGTGCCAGCAGCGCGATGACAGGGGGCGATGAAGCTTTCTTT. Amino acid sequence: CASSAMTGGDEAFF.

The V gene is TRBV7-9, the J gene TRBJ2-1; 10 positions match TRBD2. The CDR3 is made up of 16 amino acids. V was pared by 1 base and J by 5 bases, with 5 bases of the junction left unmatched. The V gene's germline CDR1 is SEHNR and CDR2 FQNEAQ (reference sequence). The CDR3 loop is CASSLGLAGVDNEQFF. The CDR3 coding sequence is TGTGCCAGCAGCTTAGGCCTAGCGGGGGTAGACAATGAGCAGTTCTTC.

The rearrangement joins TRBV3-1 (or the pseudogene TRBV3-2) to TRBJ1-5; D is uncertain. CDR1 and CDR2 (germline): LGHDT, YNNKEL (reference sequence). The CDR3 consists of 13 residues. V was clipped by 0 bases and J by 6 bases, with 6 bases between them. The CDR3 bases are TGTGCCAGCAGCCAAGATCTAGGTCAGCCCCAGCATTTT. Its translation is CASSQDLGQPQHF.

The rearrangement joins TRBV6-5 to TRBJ2-7, with D perhaps TRBD1 (6 bases). Trimming removed 10 bases at V and 2 bases at J, with 15 bases between. This CDR3 contains 13 residues. Germline CDR1 is MNHEY and CDR2 is SVGAGI. The chain's CDR3 is CAIRRGPTYEQYF. CDR3 nucleotides: TGTGCCATACGCAGGGGCCCCACCTACGAGCAGTACTTC.

The chain is built from TRBV19 and TRBJ1-2, with D possibly matching TRBD1 (6 bases). The CDR3 loop spans 13 amino acids. V shed 5 bases and J shed 4 bases, with 11 bases lying between them. CDR1 and CDR2 (germline): LNHDA, SQIVND (reference sequence). CDR3 protein: CASSPGQLYGYTF. The CDR3 nucleotides read TGTGCCAGTAGTCCCGGACAGCTCTATGGCTACACCTTC.

The chain employs TRBV9 and TRBJ1-6, with a tentative D call TRBD1 (5 bases). Deletions cut 4 bases from V and 9 bases from J, with 17 bases between. Germline V gives CDR1 SGDLS, CDR2 YYNGEE. The CDR3 runs to 15 residues. The CDR3 reads CASSTVGGEGSPLHF. CDR3 nucleotides: TGTGCCAGCAGCACGGTCGGGGGGGAGGGTTCACCCCTCCACTTT.

The chain links TRBV9 to TRBJ1-5; possible D gene TRBD1, 5 bases. Looked up from germline, CDR1 is SGDLS and CDR2 is YYNGEE. Trimming shortened V by 4 bases and J by 8 bases, and 13 bases separated the two germline ends. The CDR3 runs 13 residues. CDR3 DNA sequence: TGTGCCAGCAGCCCCGGGGGGGAAAAGCCCCAGCATTTT. Its translation is CASSPGGEKPQHF.

This clone was detected once. V gene TRBV28 combines with J gene TRBJ1-1; D might be TRBD1 (5 bases). Trimming removed 7 bases at V and 0 bases at J, with 9 bases between. The CDR3 runs to 13 residues. Germline V gene sequence: CDR1 MDHEN, CDR2 SYDVKM. The CDR3 nucleotides are TGTGCCAGCACGACAGACTTGAACACTGAAGCTTTCTTT. It translates to CASTTDLNTEAFF.

The chain joins TRBV18 to TRBJ2-7; no firm D call. V lost 2 bases, J lost 4 bases, and 3 bases lay in between. The germline gives CDR1 KGHSH, CDR2 LQKENI. This CDR3 comprises 11 residues. The CDR3 region has the DNA TGTGCCAGCTCACCAGGGTACGAGCAGTACTTC. Translated, it gives CASSPGYEQYF.

The chain couples TRBV18 to TRBJ1-1, with TRBD1 matching 7 bases. This CDR3 is built from 16 residues. V dropped 4 bases and J dropped 6; count of bases not matched to a gene: 14. Looked up from germline, CDR1 is KGHSH and CDR2 is LQKENI. CDR3 DNA: TGTGCCAGCTCACTTGCAGGGAATCGTCAGGGGGCTGAAGCTTTCTTT. This codes for CASSLAGNRQGAEAFF.

J is TRBJ1-3 and V is TRBV30; D is unresolved. CDR3 length: 15 residues. Germline V CDR1 and CDR2: GTSNPN, SVGIG (reference sequence). V shed 3 bases and J shed 0 bases, with 12 bases lying between them. CDR3 coding DNA: TGTGCCTGGAGCCCGGACGGGAGCTCTGGAAACACCATATATTTT. Amino acids: CAWSPDGSSGNTIYF.

The gene calls are TRBV7-3 and TRBJ1-1, with D hard to call. Germline V gene sequence: CDR1 SGHTA, CDR2 FQGTGA. The CDR3 extends over 13 amino acids. V was cut by 4 bases and J by 1 base, with 7 bases left in between. The CDR3 protein is CASSSQANTEAFF. CDR3 in DNA: TGTGCCAGCAGCTCCCAAGCGAACACTGAAGCTTTCTTT.

This chain connects TRBV6-5 to TRBJ2-5; 9 bases match TRBD1. The CDR3 covers 13 residues. Trimming removed 5 bases from V and 10 bases from J; junction bases left unmatched: 8. CDR1 and CDR2 from the germline V gene are MNHEY and SVGAGI. CDR3 protein: CASSSKQGAYQYF. In nucleotides, the CDR3 is TGTGCCAGCAGTAGCAAACAGGGGGCCTACCAGTACTTC.

The rearrangement joins TRBV2 to TRBJ2-5, with D possibly being TRBD1 (6 bases). V was pared by 4 bases and J by 5 bases, with 17 bases between. Germline V gene sequence: CDR1 SNHLY, CDR2 FYNNEI. The CDR3 extends over 15 amino acids. The CDR3 DNA reads TGTGCCAGCAGTGGTGTGTCAGGGGACGGCGAGACCCAGTACTTC. This encodes CASSGVSGDGETQYF.

The rearrangement uses TRBV29-1 and TRBJ1-3; the D is unclear. Deletions cut 5 bases from V and 3 bases from J, with 8 bases between. The germline V gene has CDR1 SQVTM and CDR2 ANQGSEA. The length of the CDR3 is 12 residues. CDR3 in amino acids: CSVLKSGNTIYF. The CDR3 nucleotides read TGCAGCGTTCTTAAAAGTGGAAACACCATATATTTT.